Listed below are T cell receptor beta chains from one sample, sequenced in a study of shared clonotypes between healthy human individuals. Repertoires were generated with immunoSEQ multiplex PCR, while TCRdb's copy carries only in-frame clones and drops some. The data contain some 690,000 clones, 90% of them seen just once; the ten biggest clones take up 30% to 40%. Sequencing was performed on memory CD8+ T cells from PBMCs. These receptors were taken from a man aged 18 to 29 in good health. Some clones in this sample may be carry-over from other donors' samples. Each CDR3 is given with its conserved first and last residue. The order of the fields is clone size, V gene, J gene, D gene, CDR3 DNA, CDR3 protein. A D gene is named only where the DNA matches it firmly. Clone size is shown for a subset of rows, as once, few, many or a class of expanded clone.

>few|TRBV5-4|TRBJ1-1|NA
TGTGCCAGCAGCTTGGGGCCAGGGGTGAACACTGAAGCTTTCTTT
CASSLGPGVNTEAFF
>NA|TRBV27|TRBJ2-4|TRBD1
TGTGCCAGCAGTTTAGTAGGGACAGGGGAAAACATTCAGTACTTC
CASSLVGTGENIQYF
>NA|TRBV2|TRBJ2-3|NA
TGTGCCAGCAGTGACAGGGTGGGGGATACGCAGTATTTT
CASSDRVGDTQYF
>NA|TRBV6-1|TRBJ1-5|NA
TGTGCCAGCAGTGAAGAGGGCCGCAATCAGCCCCAGCATTTT
CASSEEGRNQPQHF
>NA|TRBV5-1|TRBJ2-7|NA
TGCGCCAGCAGCTTGGTCGGCGGATCCTACGAGCAGTACTTC
CASSLVGGSYEQYF
>NA|TRBV13|TRBJ2-3|TRBD2
TGTGCCAGCAGCTTAGGGCCTAGCGGGAGGATTAGCACAGATACGCAGTATTTT
CASSLGPSGRISTDTQYF
>NA|TRBV30|TRBJ2-1|NA
TGTGCCTGGAGGGTAGATTACAATGAGCAGTTCTTC
CAWRVDYNEQFF
>NA|TRBV6-5|TRBJ2-2|NA
TGTGCCATCAGTGAGTCGTCCACCGGGGAGCTGTTTTTT
CAISESSTGELFF
>NA|TRBV14|TRBJ1-2|TRBD1
TGTGCCAGCAGCCAAGGACAGGGAGGCTATGGCTACACCTTC
CASSQGQGGYGYTF
>NA|TRBV9|TRBJ1-5|NA
TGTGCCAGCAGCGTTGACAGGTCTGGGCCCCAGCATTTT
CASSVDRSGPQHF
>NA|TRBV7-9|TRBJ2-3|NA
TGTGCCAGCAGCTTCATGGAATCAGATACGCAGTATTTT
CASSFMESDTQYF
>NA|TRBV7-8|TRBJ1-5|NA
TGTGCCAGCAGCTTAATCGGGGGTAGCCATCAGCCCCAGCATTTT
CASSLIGGSHQPQHF
>NA|TRBV2|TRBJ2-5|NA
TGTGCCGTCCGTTACCGGGGCGGCCAAGAGACCCAGTACTTC
CAVRYRGGQETQYF
>NA|TRBV12-5|TRBJ2-1|TRBD2
TGTGCTAGTGGACTAGCGGCCTTCAATGAGCAGTTCTTC
CASGLAAFNEQFF
>NA|TRBV5-4|TRBJ2-7|NA
TGTGCCACCCACGGGGCAGACGGCTACGAGCAGTACTTC
CATHGADGYEQYF
>few|TRBV7-8|TRBJ1-5|NA
TGTGCCAGCAGCTTTATTTCAGGTTGGTGTCGGGGTTGGTGCAATCAGCCCCAGCATTTT
CASSFISGWCRGWCNQPQHF
>NA|TRBV7-9|TRBJ2-1|NA
TGTGCCAGCAGCTTATGGGGTACGGGATCTGGGAATGAGCAGTTCTTC
CASSLWGTGSGNEQFF
>NA|TRBV7-9|TRBJ1-4|TRBD1
TGTGCCAGCAGCCCGAAGGGGGCCGGGGGTGAAAAACTGTTTTTT
CASSPKGAGGEKLFF
>NA|TRBV27|TRBJ2-7|NA
TGTGCCAGCAGTTTCTCGGAGGGGCTCCCCTACGAGCAGTACTTC
CASSFSEGLPYEQYF
>NA|TRBV2|TRBJ1-1|NA
TGTGCCAGCAGCCCCAGGGCCACTGAAGCTTTCTTT
CASSPRATEAFF
>NA|TRBV19|TRBJ1-1|NA
TGTGCCAGTAGTATCTCGGGGGGGCGTGAGCTTTACTTT
CASSISGGRELYF
>NA|TRBV10-3|TRBJ2-1|TRBD2
TGTGCCATCATGGGACTAGCGGGAAACAATGAGCAGTTCTTC
CAIMGLAGNNEQFF
>NA|TRBV6-5|TRBJ2-5|TRBD1
TGTGCCAGCAGTTACGTACAGGGGGTGGATACCCAGTACTTC
CASSYVQGVDTQYF
>once|TRBV4-1|TRBJ2-3|NA
TGCGCCAGCAGCCAATGGTTGGAGACAGATACGCAGTATTTT
CASSQWLETDTQYF
>NA|TRBV2|TRBJ2-1|NA
TGTGCCAGCAGTGAAGGCAGGGAACCCAATGAGCAGTTCTTC
CASSEGREPNEQFF
>NA|TRBV19|TRBJ2-2|TRBD2
TGTGCCAGTAGTATCCCCCGAACGGGAGGCACCGGGGAGCTGTTTTTT
CASSIPRTGGTGELFF
>NA|TRBV5-1|TRBJ2-5|TRBD2
TGCGCCAGCAGCTTGCCGACTAGCGGGAGGTTGGAGACCCAGTACTTC
CASSLPTSGRLETQYF
>few|TRBV19|TRBJ2-7|TRBD2
TGTGCCAGTAGTTTCGGGACTAGCGGCTACGAGCAGTACTTC
CASSFGTSGYEQYF
>NA|TRBV27|TRBJ2-7|NA
TGTGCCAGCAGTTCCCTGGACGAGCCGACCGAGCAGTACTTC
CASSSLDEPTEQYF
>NA|TRBV28|TRBJ2-1|TRBD2
TGTGCCAGCAGTTTCAGGGCCGGAGGGGAGGGGAACAATGAGCAGTTCTTC
CASSFRAGGEGNNEQFF
>NA|TRBV4-1|TRBJ1-4|NA
TGCGCCAGCAGCCCCGCCGGAGGCAGCGGTGAAAAACTGTTTTTT
CASSPAGGSGEKLFF
>NA|TRBV30|TRBJ2-5|NA
TGTGCCTGGAGTGATACAGGGCTGGCGGGGGAGACCCAGTACTTC
CAWSDTGLAGETQYF
>NA|TRBV6-1|TRBJ2-1|TRBD1
TGTGCCAGCAGTGCTCGGGACAGGGGGCATTTGGCTCCTTTTTTCAATGAGCAGTTCTTC
CASSARDRGHLAPFFNEQFF
>NA|TRBV7-3|TRBJ2-1|TRBD2
TGTGCCAGCAGCTTATCTGGTCTAGCGGGAGAGCGACGGCAGTTCTTC
CASSLSGLAGERRQFF
>NA|TRBV27|TRBJ1-2|TRBD1
TGTGCCAGCAGTTTTGGGACAGGAGCTAACTATGGCTACACCTTC
CASSFGTGANYGYTF
>NA|TRBV7-9|TRBJ2-7|NA
TGTGCCAGCAGCACCCCAGGGATGTACGAGCAGTACTTC
CASSTPGMYEQYF
>NA|TRBV7-2|TRBJ2-7|TRBD2
TGTGCCAGCAGCTCCCCCGTACTAGCGGGAGAAGGCGAGCAGTACTTC
CASSSPVLAGEGEQYF
>NA|TRBV19|TRBJ1-1|NA
TGTGCCAGTACTACGTGGAACACTGAAGCTTTCTTT
CASTTWNTEAFF
>NA|TRBV5-1|TRBJ2-1|NA
TGCGCCAGCAGCCGATTGGGGGGTGCCTACTCCTACAATGAGCAGTTCTTC
CASSRLGGAYSYNEQFF
>NA|TRBV4-1|TRBJ2-3|NA
TGCGCCAGCAGCCTAACCCAGGGGCCTGGAGATACGCAGTATTTT
CASSLTQGPGDTQYF
>once|TRBV5-4|TRBJ2-7|NA
TGTGCCAGCAGCTTATCAACAGGCGCTTACGAGCAGTACTTC
CASSLSTGAYEQYF
>once|TRBV4-1|TRBJ2-4|NA
TGCGCCAGCAGCCAGGCCCGGACCTTGGGGCAGGACATTCAGTACTTC
CASSQARTLGQDIQYF
>NA|TRBV27|TRBJ2-7|TRBD2
TGTGCCAGCAGATGGACCGGGACGGGTATAGCGGGAGCTGCCTACGAGCAGTACTTC
CASRWTGTGIAGAAYEQYF
>NA|TRBV18|TRBJ2-2|NA
TGTGCCAGCTCACCAGACAGATTCACCGGGGAGCTGTTTTTT
CASSPDRFTGELFF
>NA|TRBV11-2|TRBJ2-1|NA
TGTGCCAGCAGCCCCACCCGGAGGGACTCCTACAATGAGCAGTTCTTC
CASSPTRRDSYNEQFF
>NA|TRBV7-9|TRBJ2-1|TRBD2
TGTGCCAGCACCCTGGGAGGGTCGCGTTACAATGAGCAGTTCTTC
CASTLGGSRYNEQFF
>NA|TRBV7-2|TRBJ2-7|NA
TGTGCCAGCAGCCCAGGTCGTCTAGGGGCCGGCGAGCAGTACTTC
CASSPGRLGAGEQYF
>once|TRBV19|TRBJ1-5|NA
TGTGCCAGTAGTATAGCTGGGGGGGCGGGAAGCAATCAGCCCCAGCATTTT
CASSIAGGAGSNQPQHF
>NA|TRBV7-8|TRBJ2-2|NA
TGTGCCAGCAGCGCGAAAGGCGGGCCTAACACCGGGGAGCTGTTTTTT
CASSAKGGPNTGELFF
>NA|TRBV7-9|TRBJ2-3|NA
TGTGCCAGCAGCTTAATCTTTGGAGATACGCAGTATTTT
CASSLIFGDTQYF
>once|TRBV4-1|TRBJ2-2|TRBD2
TGCGCCAGCAGCCCTATAGCGGGGTGGAACACCGGGGAGCTGTTTTTT
CASSPIAGWNTGELFF
>NA|TRBV14|TRBJ2-3|NA
TGTGCCAGCAGCCCGGGACTTCGAGATACGCAGTATTTT
CASSPGLRDTQYF
>NA|TRBV27|TRBJ2-1|TRBD1
TGTGCCAGCAGTGATCGGCCCCGGACAGGGTGGGATGAGCAGTTCTTC
CASSDRPRTGWDEQFF
>NA|TRBV7-3|TRBJ2-2|NA
TGTGCCAGCAGCTTGACCAGAGATGACACCGGGGAGCTGTTTTTT
CASSLTRDDTGELFF
>NA|TRBV4-1|TRBJ1-5|NA
TGCGCCAGCAGCCAAGAGGGGCAGGGGTGGCAGCCCCAGCATTTT
CASSQEGQGWQPQHF
>NA|TRBV7-9|TRBJ2-4|TRBD1
TGTGCCAGCAGCTCCGGACAGGGCGGAAACATTCAGTACTTC
CASSSGQGGNIQYF
>NA|TRBV7-9|TRBJ2-7|TRBD2
TGTGCCAGCAGCTTGGCGGGAGAGTCTTACGAGCAGTACTTC
CASSLAGESYEQYF
>NA|TRBV14|TRBJ1-1|NA
TGTGCCAGCAGCCAAGGGACAGCATTTGAAGCTTTCTTT
CASSQGTAFEAFF
>once|TRBV13|TRBJ2-7|NA
TGTGCCAGCAGTTCAGGGGGGACTAGGGAAGTATCGCGGTACTTC
CASSSGGTREVSRYF
>NA|TRBV10-1|TRBJ2-2|TRBD2
TGCGCCAGCAGTGAATTAGCGGGAGCCGGGGAGCTGTTTTTT
CASSELAGAGELFF